This T cell receptor (beta chain) was retrieved from a study of blood T cell repertoires in COVID-19. Per the study methods: Estimates of nucleated cell counts were drawn from the amplification of reference gene primers. TCRdb keeps only in-frame clones here, not all; method: immunoSEQ multiplex PCR. V, J and clone size derive from that table, while D and trimming were established from the DNA sequence. The sample includes around 210,000 clones, over 75% of them seen just once. Between the trimmed V and J ends, which lost 7 bases and 11 bases, there was a span of 15 bases. The germline V gene has CDR1 MDHEN and CDR2 SYDVKM. The CDR3 totals 13 residues.

This chain connects TRBV28 to TRBJ1-6, with D perhaps matching TRBD1 (6 bases). The sequenced sample was peripheral blood. The sequence was obtained from a man aged 50-59 years with COVID-19, enrolled during active disease. As DNA, the CDR3 is TGTGCCAGCACCGAGGACAGTGTCGCACCCCTCCACTTT. Protein product: CASTEDSVAPLHF.